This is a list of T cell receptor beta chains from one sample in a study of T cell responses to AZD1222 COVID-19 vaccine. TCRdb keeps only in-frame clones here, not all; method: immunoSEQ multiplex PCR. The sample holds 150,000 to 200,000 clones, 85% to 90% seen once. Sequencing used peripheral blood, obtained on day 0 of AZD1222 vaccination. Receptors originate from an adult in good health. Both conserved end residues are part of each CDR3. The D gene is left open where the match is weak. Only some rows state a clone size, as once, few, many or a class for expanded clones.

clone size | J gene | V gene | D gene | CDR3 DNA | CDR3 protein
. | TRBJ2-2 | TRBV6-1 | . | TGTGCCAGCAGTGACAGATACACCGGGGAGCTGTTTTTT | CASSDRYTGELFF
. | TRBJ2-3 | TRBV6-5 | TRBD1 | TGTGCCAGCAGCCCGGGACAGGGCCGCACAGATACGCAGTATTTT | CASSPGQGRTDTQYF
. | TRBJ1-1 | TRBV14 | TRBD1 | TGTGCCAGCAGCTTTTCCACAGGGGCCGGTGAAGCTTTCTTT | CASSFSTGAGEAFF
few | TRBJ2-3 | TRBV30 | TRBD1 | TGTGCCTGGAGTCCTCGGGACAGGGGGCGAGGAGATACGCAGTATTTT | CAWSPRDRGRGDTQYF
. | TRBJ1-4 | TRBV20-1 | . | TGCAGTGTTAAGGTCCCGGAAAAACTGTTTTTT | CSVKVPEKLFF
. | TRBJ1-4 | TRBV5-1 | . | TGCGCCAGCAGCTTAAGGGGGACCGGTGGTGAAAAACTGTTTTTT | CASSLRGTGGEKLFF
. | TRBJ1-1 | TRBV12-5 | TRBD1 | TGTGCTAGTGGTTTGGTACGACCAGGGGGTTCCACTGAAGCTTTCTTT | CASGLVRPGGSTEAFF
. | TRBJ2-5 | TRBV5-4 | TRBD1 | TGTGCCAGCAGCCTAGGGGACAGGGGGCGAGAGACCCAGTACTTC | CASSLGDRGRETQYF
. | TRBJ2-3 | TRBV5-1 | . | TGCGCCAGCAGCTTGGCCCTGTCGAGGGTTGATACGCAGTATTTT | CASSLALSRVDTQYF
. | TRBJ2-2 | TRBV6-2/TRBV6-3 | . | TGTGCCAGCAGTCCGGGACTGGTTCACACCGGGGAGCTGTTTTTT | CASSPGLVHTGELFF
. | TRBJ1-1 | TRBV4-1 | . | TGCGCCAGCAGCCAAGATTTACAGGGGAACACTGAAGCTTTCTTT | CASSQDLQGNTEAFF
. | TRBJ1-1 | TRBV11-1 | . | TGTGCCAGCAGCTTAGCCGGACGGAACACTGAAGCTTTCTTT | CASSLAGRNTEAFF
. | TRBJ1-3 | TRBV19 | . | TGTGCCAGTAGTATACAGGGAAGCTCTGGAAACACCATATATTTT | CASSIQGSSGNTIYF
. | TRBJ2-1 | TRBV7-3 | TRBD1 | TGTGCCAGCAGTCGGGACAGGGAGGGGTACAATGAGCAGTTCTTC | CASSRDREGYNEQFF
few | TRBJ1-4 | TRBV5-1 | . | TGCGCCAGCAGCACCGGATCTTCGAATGAAAAACTGTTTTTT | CASSTGSSNEKLFF
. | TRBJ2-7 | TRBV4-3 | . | TGCGCCAGCAGCCAAGATTCCCAAGCAACCTACGAGCAGTACTTC | CASSQDSQATYEQYF
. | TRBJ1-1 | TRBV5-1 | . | TGCGCCAGCAGCAAAAACCCCGGCGGGGCGAACACTGAAGCTTTCTTT | CASSKNPGGANTEAFF
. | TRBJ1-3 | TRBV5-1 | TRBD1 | TGCGCCAGCAGCTTGACAGGACAGGGAACTGGAAACACCATATATTTT | CASSLTGQGTGNTIYF
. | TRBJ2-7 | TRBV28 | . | TGTGCCAGCAGTCCATTAAGACTGGACAGACCCTACGAGCAGTACTTC | CASSPLRLDRPYEQYF
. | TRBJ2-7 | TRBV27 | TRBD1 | TGTGCCAGCAGTTTTACCCGGGACAGGGCCCACGAGCAGTACTTC | CASSFTRDRAHEQYF